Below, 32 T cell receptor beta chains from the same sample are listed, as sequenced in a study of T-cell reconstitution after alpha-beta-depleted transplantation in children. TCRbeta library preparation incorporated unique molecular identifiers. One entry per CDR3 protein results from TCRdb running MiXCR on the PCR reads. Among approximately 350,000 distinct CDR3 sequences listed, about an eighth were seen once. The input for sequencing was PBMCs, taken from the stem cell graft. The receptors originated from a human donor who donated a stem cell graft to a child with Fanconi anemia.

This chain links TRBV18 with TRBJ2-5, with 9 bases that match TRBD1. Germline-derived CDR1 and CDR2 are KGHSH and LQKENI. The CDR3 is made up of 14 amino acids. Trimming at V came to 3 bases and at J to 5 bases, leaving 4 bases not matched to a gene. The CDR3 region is CASSPDRGVETQYF. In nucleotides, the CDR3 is TGTGCCAGCTCACCGGACAGGGGCGTGGAGACCCAGTACTTC.

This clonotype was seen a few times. The CDR3 DNA reads as TGTGCCAGCAGCTCTGATGGGGGAGGCTACGAGCAGTACTTC. Residues: CASSSDGGGYEQYF. This sequence joins TRBV7-9 and TRBJ2-7, with D tentatively TRBD2 (6 bases). This CDR3 is 14 amino acids long. V lost 4 bases, J lost 3 bases, and 13 bases lay in between. Per germline, CDR1 SEHNR and CDR2 FQNEAQ (reference sequence).

The CDR3 DNA follows: TGTGCCAGCAGTTTCGTAGGGGCGTGGGATACGCAGTATTTT. Protein sequence: CASSFVGAWDTQYF. J is TRBJ2-3 and V is TRBV28; D may be TRBD1 (5 bases). This CDR3 has 14 residues. In germline, CDR1 is MDHEN, CDR2 SYDVKM. The V and J ends lost 3 bases and 6 bases respectively, with 13 bases between them.

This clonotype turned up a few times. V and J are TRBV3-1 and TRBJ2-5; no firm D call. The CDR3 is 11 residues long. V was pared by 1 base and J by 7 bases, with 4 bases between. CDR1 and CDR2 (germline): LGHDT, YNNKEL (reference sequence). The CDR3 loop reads CASSQGGTQYF. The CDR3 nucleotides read TGTGCCAGCAGCCAAGGAGGGACCCAGTACTTC.

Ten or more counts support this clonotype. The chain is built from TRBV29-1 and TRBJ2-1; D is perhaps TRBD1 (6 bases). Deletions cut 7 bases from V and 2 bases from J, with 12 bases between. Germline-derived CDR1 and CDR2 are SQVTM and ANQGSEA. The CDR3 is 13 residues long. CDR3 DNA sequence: TGCAGCGCCACAGGGAGTACCTACAATGAGCAGTTCTTC. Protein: CSATGSTYNEQFF.

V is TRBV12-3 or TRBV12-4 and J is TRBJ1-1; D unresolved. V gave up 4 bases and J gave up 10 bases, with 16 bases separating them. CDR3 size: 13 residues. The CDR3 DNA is TGTGCCAGCAGTTCCTCCCCCCGCCTCCCAGCTTTCTTT. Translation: CASSSSPRLPAFF.

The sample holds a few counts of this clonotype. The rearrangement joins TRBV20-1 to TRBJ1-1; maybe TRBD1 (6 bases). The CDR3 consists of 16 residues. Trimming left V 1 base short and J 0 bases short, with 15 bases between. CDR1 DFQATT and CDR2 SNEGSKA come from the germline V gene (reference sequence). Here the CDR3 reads CSARGADRSLNTEAFF. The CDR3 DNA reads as TGCAGTGCTAGAGGAGCCGACAGGAGCTTGAACACTGAAGCTTTCTTT.

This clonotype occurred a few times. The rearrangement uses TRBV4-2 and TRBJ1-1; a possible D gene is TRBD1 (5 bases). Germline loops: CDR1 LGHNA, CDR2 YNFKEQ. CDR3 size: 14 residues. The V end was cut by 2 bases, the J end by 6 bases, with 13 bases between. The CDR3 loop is CASSQTGGIAEAFF. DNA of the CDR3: TGTGCCAGCAGCCAAACGGGGGGTATCGCTGAAGCTTTCTTT.

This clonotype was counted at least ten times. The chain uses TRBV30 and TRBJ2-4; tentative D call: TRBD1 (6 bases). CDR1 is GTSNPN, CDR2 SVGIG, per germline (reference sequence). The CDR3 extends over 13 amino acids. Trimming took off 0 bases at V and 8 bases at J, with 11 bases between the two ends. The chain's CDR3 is CAWSVPGVDIQYF. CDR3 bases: TGTGCCTGGAGTGTCCCAGGGGTAGACATTCAGTACTTC.

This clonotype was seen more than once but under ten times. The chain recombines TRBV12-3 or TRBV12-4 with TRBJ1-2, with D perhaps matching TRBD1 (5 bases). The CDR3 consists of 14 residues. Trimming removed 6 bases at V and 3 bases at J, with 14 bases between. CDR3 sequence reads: CASSPSGQYYGYTF. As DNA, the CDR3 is TGTGCCAGCAGCCCTTCGGGGCAGTACTATGGCTACACCTTC.

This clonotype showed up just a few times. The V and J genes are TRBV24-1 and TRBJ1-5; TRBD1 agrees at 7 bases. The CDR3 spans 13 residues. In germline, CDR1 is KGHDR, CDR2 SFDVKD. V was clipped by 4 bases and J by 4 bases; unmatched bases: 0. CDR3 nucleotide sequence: TGTGCCACCAGTGAGACAGGGAATCAGCCCCAGCATTTT. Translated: CATSETGNQPQHF.

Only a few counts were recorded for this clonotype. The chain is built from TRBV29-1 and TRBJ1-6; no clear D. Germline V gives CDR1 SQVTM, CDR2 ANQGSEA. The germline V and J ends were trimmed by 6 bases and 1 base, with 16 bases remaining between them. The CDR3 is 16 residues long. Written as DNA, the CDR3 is TGCAGCGTGCGCCGTCGGGAGGATTCCTATAATTCACCCCTCCACTTT. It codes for CSVRRREDSYNSPLHF.

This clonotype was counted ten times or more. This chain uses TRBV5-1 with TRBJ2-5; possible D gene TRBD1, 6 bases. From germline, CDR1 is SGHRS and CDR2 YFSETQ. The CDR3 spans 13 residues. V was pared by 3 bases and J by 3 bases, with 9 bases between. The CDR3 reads CASSSPGEETQYF. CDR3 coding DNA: TGCGCCAGCAGCTCTCCAGGGGAAGAGACCCAGTACTTC. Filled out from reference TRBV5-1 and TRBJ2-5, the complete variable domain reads KAGVTQTPRYLIKTRGQQVTLSCSPISGHRSVSWYQQTPGQGLQFLFEYFSETQRNKGNFPGRFSGRQFSNSRSEMNVSTLELGDSALYLCASSSPGEETQYFGPGTRLLVL.

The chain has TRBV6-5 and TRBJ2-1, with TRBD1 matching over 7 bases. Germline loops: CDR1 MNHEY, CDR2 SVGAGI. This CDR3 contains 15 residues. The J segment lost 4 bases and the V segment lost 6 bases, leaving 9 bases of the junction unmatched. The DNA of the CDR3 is TGTGCCAGCAGCTACAGGGGTGGCTGGTACAATGAGCAGTTCTTC. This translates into CASSYRGGWYNEQFF.

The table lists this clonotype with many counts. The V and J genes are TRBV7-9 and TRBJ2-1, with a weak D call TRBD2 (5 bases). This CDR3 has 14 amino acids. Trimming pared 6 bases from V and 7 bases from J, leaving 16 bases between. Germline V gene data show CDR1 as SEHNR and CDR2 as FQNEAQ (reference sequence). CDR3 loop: CASSPTRLVNEQFF. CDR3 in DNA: TGTGCCAGCAGTCCCACTAGGCTTGTTAATGAGCAGTTCTTC.

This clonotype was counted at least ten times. CDR3 sequence (DNA): TGTGCCAGCAGCTTGGGGCCAAGGGATGCAAGCACTGAAGCTTTCTTT. This sequence encodes CASSLGPRDASTEAFF. This chain links TRBV5-4 with TRBJ1-1; D not certain. The CDR3 is 16 residues long. The germline V and J ends were trimmed by 0 bases and 4 bases, with 16 bases remaining between them. The germline V gene has CDR1 SGHNT and CDR2 YYREEE (reference sequence).

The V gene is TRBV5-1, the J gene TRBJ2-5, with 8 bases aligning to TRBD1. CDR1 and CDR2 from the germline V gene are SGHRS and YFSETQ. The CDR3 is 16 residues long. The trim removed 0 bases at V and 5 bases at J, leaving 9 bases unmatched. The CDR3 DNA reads TGCGCCAGCAGCTTGGGCCGGACAGGGCCTGAGGAGACCCAGTACTTC. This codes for CASSLGRTGPEETQYF.

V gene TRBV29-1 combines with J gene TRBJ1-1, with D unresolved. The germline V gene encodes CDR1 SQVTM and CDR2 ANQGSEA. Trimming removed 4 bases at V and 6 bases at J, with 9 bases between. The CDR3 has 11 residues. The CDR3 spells CSVVLGSEAFF. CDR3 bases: TGCAGCGTTGTCCTGGGATCTGAAGCTTTCTTT.

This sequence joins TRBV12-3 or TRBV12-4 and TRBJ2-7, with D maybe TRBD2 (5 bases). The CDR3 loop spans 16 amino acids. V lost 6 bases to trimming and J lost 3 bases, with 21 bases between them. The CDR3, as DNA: TGTGCCAGCAGCCACCAAGGATCCAGCGACTACTACGAGCAGTACTTC. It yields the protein CASSHQGSSDYYEQYF.

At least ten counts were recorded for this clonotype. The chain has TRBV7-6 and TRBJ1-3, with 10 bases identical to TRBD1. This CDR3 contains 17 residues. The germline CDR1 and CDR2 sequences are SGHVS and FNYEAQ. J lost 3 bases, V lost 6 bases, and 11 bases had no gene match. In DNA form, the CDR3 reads TGTGCCAGCAGGAGATCCGGGACAGGGGTTGATGGAAACACCATATATTTT. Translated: CASRRSGTGVDGNTIYF. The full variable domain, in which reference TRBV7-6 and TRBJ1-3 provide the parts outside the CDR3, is GAGVSQSPRYKVTKRGQDVALRCDPISGHVSLYWYRQALGQGPEFLTYFNYEAQQDKSGLPNDRFSAERPEGSISTLTIQRTEQRDSAMYRCASRRSGTGVDGNTIYFGEGSWLTVV.

In DNA, the CDR3 is TGTGCCAGCAGTACGACAGGGAACGAGCAGTACGTC. Protein product: CASSTTGNEQYV. The chain has TRBV2 and TRBJ2-7; 7 bases agree with TRBD1. This CDR3 has 12 amino acids. CDR1 and CDR2 from the germline V gene are SNHLY and FYNNEI. V lost 5 bases to trimming and J lost 5 bases; unmatched junction nucleotides: 3.

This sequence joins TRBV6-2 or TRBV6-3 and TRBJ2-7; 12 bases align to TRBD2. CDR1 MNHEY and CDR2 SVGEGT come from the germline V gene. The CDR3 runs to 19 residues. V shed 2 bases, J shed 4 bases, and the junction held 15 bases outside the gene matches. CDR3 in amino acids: CASSYPTLTSTSGGYEQYF. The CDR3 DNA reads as TGTGCCAGCAGTTACCCTACCCTAACTTCGACTAGCGGGGGATACGAGCAGTACTTC.

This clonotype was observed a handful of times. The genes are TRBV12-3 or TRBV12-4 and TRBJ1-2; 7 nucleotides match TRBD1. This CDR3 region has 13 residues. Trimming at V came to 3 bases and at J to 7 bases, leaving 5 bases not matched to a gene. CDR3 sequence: CASSFDRVLGYTF. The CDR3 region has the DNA TGTGCCAGCAGTTTTGACAGGGTTCTTGGCTACACCTTC.

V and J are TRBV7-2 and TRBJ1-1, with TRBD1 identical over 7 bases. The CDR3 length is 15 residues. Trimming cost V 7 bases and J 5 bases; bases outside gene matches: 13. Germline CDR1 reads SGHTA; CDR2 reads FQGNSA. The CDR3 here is CASNVLGGAKTEAFF. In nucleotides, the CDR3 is TGTGCCAGCAACGTCCTAGGGGGCGCGAAAACTGAAGCTTTCTTT.

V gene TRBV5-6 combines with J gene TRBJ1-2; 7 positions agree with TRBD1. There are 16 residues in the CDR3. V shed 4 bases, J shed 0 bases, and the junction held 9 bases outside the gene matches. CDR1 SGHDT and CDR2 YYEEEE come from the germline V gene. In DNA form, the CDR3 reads TGTGCCAGCAGCATGCCGCGGACAGGAGCTAACTATGGCTACACCTTC. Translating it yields CASSMPRTGANYGYTF. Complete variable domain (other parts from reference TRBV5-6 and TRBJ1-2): DAGVTQSPTHLIKTRGQQVTLRCSPKSGHDTVSWYQQALGQGPQFIFQYYEEEERQRGNFPDRFSGHQFPNYSSELNVNALLLGDSALYLCASSMPRTGANYGYTFGSGTRLTVV.

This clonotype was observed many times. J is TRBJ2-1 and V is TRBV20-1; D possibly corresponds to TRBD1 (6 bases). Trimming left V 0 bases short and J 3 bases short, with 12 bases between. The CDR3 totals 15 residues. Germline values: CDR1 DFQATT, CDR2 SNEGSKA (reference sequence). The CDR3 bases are TGCAGTGCTAGAGATCTTGGGGACAACTACAATGAGCAGTTCTTC. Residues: CSARDLGDNYNEQFF.

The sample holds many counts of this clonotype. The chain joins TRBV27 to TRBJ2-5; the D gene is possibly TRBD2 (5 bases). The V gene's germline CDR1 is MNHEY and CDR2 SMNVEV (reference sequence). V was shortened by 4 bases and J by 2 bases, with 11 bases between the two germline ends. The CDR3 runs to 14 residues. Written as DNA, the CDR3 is TGTGCCAGCAGTTCACTGGACTCACAAGAGACCCAGTACTTC. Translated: CASSSLDSQETQYF.

CDR3 in DNA: TGTGCCAGCAGCCTACAGGGGGCTGGAGGCAATCAGCCCCAGCATTTT. Translating it yields CASSLQGAGGNQPQHF. This chain uses TRBV7-2 with TRBJ1-5; 9 bases are a match to TRBD1. The CDR3 has 16 residues. With 5 bases clipped from V and 2 bases from J, the junction kept 7 bases outside the gene matches. CDR1 is SGHTA, CDR2 FQGNSA, per germline.

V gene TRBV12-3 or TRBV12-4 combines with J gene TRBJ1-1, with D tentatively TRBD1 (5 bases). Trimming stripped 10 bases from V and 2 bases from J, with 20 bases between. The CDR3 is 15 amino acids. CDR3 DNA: TGTGCCACGCGAGCCAGGGCCGTTCTCAACACTGAAGCTTTCTTT. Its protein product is CATRARAVLNTEAFF.

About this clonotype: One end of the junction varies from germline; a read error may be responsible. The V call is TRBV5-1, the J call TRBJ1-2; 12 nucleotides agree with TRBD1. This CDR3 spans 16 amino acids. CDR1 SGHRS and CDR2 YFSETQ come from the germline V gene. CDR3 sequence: CANSLGSRDRGRGYTF. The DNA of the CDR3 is TGCGCCAACAGCTTGGGCTCTCGGGACAGGGGGCGAGGCTACACCTTC.

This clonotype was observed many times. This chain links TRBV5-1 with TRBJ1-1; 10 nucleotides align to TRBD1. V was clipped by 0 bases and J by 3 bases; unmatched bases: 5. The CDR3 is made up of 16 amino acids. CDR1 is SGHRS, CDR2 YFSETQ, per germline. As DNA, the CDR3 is TGCGCCAGCAGCTTGGCACCCGGGACAGGGGACACTGAAGCTTTCTTT. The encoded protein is CASSLAPGTGDTEAFF.

CDR3 DNA: TGTGCCTGGAGTCCCCAATACAATGAGCAGTTCTTC. Translating it yields CAWSPQYNEQFF. The chain links TRBV30 to TRBJ2-1; no clear D. The CDR3 is made up of 12 amino acids. The germline gives CDR1 GTSNPN, CDR2 SVGIG (reference sequence). The germline V and J ends were trimmed by 2 bases and 4 bases, with 6 bases remaining between them.